This entry lists 27 T cell receptor beta chains sequenced from one sample in a study of neurological immune-mediated disorders. TCRdb itself ran the 5' RACE reads through MiXCR, one entry per CDR3 protein. The repertoire holds 77,000 or so distinct CDR3 sequences, with roughly 9.5% as singletons. The specimen sequenced was PBMCs. These receptors were taken from a man over 45 in good health.

This clonotype came up many times. This sequence joins TRBV9 and TRBJ1-1; TRBD1 is a possible D gene (5 bases). Deletions cut 0 bases from V and 5 bases from J, with 14 bases between. From germline, CDR1 is SGDLS and CDR2 YYNGEE. There are 15 residues in the CDR3. CDR3 sequence: CASSVASGIGTEAFF. CDR3 coding DNA: TGTGCCAGCAGCGTAGCTTCAGGGATTGGGACTGAAGCTTTCTTT.

This clonotype has at least ten counts. The rearrangement joins TRBV15 to TRBJ2-3, with 7 bases fitting TRBD2. This CDR3 has 15 amino acids. Germline CDR1 and CDR2: LNHNV and YYDKDF (reference sequence). The junction had 3 bases not matched to a gene; V was cut back by 0 bases and J by 3 bases. CDR3 nucleotide sequence: TGTGCCACCAGCAGAGATTCGCGGGAGACAGATACGCAGTATTTT. Protein sequence: CATSRDSRETDTQYF.

This clonotype came up many times. The chain couples TRBV10-3 to TRBJ1-3, with a tentative D call TRBD1 (6 bases). The CDR3 runs 16 residues. V was trimmed by 4 bases and J by 0 bases, leaving 13 bases between them. Germline V lookup: CDR1 ENHRY, CDR2 SYGVKD. DNA for the CDR3: TGTGCCATCAGTGGGACAGCGCAGCTCTCTGGAAACACCATATATTTT. It translates to CAISGTAQLSGNTIYF.

Many counts were recorded for this clonotype. The rearrangement joins TRBV7-2 to TRBJ2-3, with D possibly matching TRBD1 (5 bases). The CDR3 loop spans 14 amino acids. Germline CDR1 SGHTA, CDR2 FQGNSA. V lost 2 bases to trimming and J lost 2 bases, with 8 bases between them. As DNA, the CDR3 is TGTGCCAGCAGCTTATTGGGGCTCACAGATACGCAGTATTTT. Residues: CASSLLGLTDTQYF.

The chain combines TRBV5-1 with TRBJ2-2; D tentatively fits TRBD1 or TRBD2 (5 bases each). Germline lookup yields CDR1 SGHRS and CDR2 YFSETQ. The V gene lost 4 bases and the J gene lost 6 bases, with 13 bases spanning the gap. The CDR3 has 14 residues. In nucleotides, the CDR3 is TGCGCCAGCAGCAGGACACCGGAGGCCGGGGAGCTGTTTTTT. This translates into CASSRTPEAGELFF. Filled out from reference TRBV5-1 and TRBJ2-2, the complete variable domain reads KAGVTQTPRYLIKTRGQQVTLSCSPISGHRSVSWYQQTPGQGLQFLFEYFSETQRNKGNFPGRFSGRQFSNSRSEMNVSTLELGDSALYLCASSRTPEAGELFFGEGSRLTVL.

In its sample, this clonotype was seen many times. This chain uses TRBV12-3 or TRBV12-4 with TRBJ2-1; no firm D call. With 3 bases removed from V and 11 bases from J, the gap between germline ends came to 8 bases. This CDR3 has 11 residues. The CDR3 region is CASSFGTQQFF. CDR3 DNA: TGTGCCAGCAGTTTCGGTACTCAGCAGTTCTTC.

The chain uses TRBV10-3 and TRBJ1-5; D remains unclear. V lost 5 bases and J 2 bases, leaving 4 bases between the germline ends. Per germline, CDR1 ENHRY and CDR2 SYGVKD. This CDR3 is built from 12 residues. This CDR3 is CAISQGNQPQHF. CDR3 DNA: TGTGCCATCAGTCAGGGCAATCAGCCCCAGCATTTT.

This clonotype was observed many times. The rearrangement joins TRBV5-1 to TRBJ1-1; 8 positions match TRBD1. Trimming took 0 bases from V and 1 from J; bases not matched to a gene: 5. The CDR3 spans 16 residues. Germline V gene data show CDR1 as SGHRS and CDR2 as YFSETQ. CDR3: CASSLATGARNTEAFF. In DNA, the CDR3 is TGCGCCAGCAGCTTGGCGACAGGGGCAAGGAACACTGAAGCTTTCTTT.

At least ten counts were recorded for this clonotype. CDR3 amino acids: CASSLDRGPETQYF. The CDR3 nucleotides are TGCGCCAGCAGCCTGGACAGGGGGCCGGAGACCCAGTACTTC. The chain links TRBV5-1 to TRBJ2-5; TRBD1 matches 11 bases. The CDR3 contains 14 residues. Germline V lookup: CDR1 SGHRS, CDR2 YFSETQ. The J segment lost 5 bases and the V segment lost 4 bases, leaving 4 bases of the junction unmatched.

This clonotype was seen ten or more times. The chain recombines TRBV20-1 with TRBJ1-6, with 7 bases fitting TRBD1. J lost 3 bases, V lost 2 bases, and 4 bases had no gene match. CDR3 size: 15 residues. CDR1 is DFQATT and CDR2 is SNEGSKA in the germline V gene (reference sequence). The chain's CDR3 is CSARPPGGYNSPLHF. DNA for the CDR3: TGCAGTGCTAGACCCCCAGGGGGCTATAATTCACCCCTCCACTTT.

At least ten counts were recorded for this clonotype. For the CDR3, the DNA is TGTGCCAGCAGCCCGGAAGGATCCTGGAATCAGCCCCAGCATTTT. The encoded protein is CASSPEGSWNQPQHF. The rearrangement links TRBV28 to TRBJ1-5; D gene uncertain. The CDR3 loop spans 15 amino acids. V was pared by 6 bases and J by 4 bases, with 16 bases between. From germline, CDR1 is MDHEN and CDR2 SYDVKM.

This clonotype showed up many times. The chain has TRBV5-5 and TRBJ2-4; 8 positions match TRBD1. The V gene end was trimmed by 4 bases and the J gene end by 10 bases; junction bases not matched to a gene: 7. CDR3 length equals 13 residues. Germline V gene data show CDR1 as SGHKS and CDR2 as YYEKEE (reference sequence). This CDR3 reads CASSPDRGAIQYF. The CDR3 DNA is TGTGCCAGCAGCCCCGACAGGGGTGCTATTCAGTACTTC.

This clonotype came up many times. The chain couples TRBV5-1 to TRBJ2-7, with D perhaps TRBD1 (5 bases). CDR3 size: 15 residues. V lost 7 bases to trimming and J lost 0 bases, with 17 bases between them. Germline V gene sequence: CDR1 SGHRS, CDR2 YFSETQ. The CDR3 DNA follows: TGCGCCAGCTCCACTCAGGGCTCGAGCTCCTACGAGCAGTACTTC. Its protein product is CASSTQGSSSYEQYF.

This clonotype was seen repeatedly, ten times or more. This chain connects TRBV20-1 to TRBJ1-1, with D possibly being TRBD1 (6 bases). CDR1 is DFQATT, CDR2 SNEGSKA, per germline (reference sequence). The CDR3 consists of 12 residues. Trimming stripped 7 bases from V and 4 bases from J, with 13 bases between. The CDR3 reads CSVPRGGTEAFF. The DNA for the CDR3 is TGCAGTGTCCCCAGGGGTGGCACTGAAGCTTTCTTT.

This clonotype has more than one count but fewer than ten. The rearrangement links TRBV6-2 or TRBV6-3 to TRBJ2-7; 9 bases align to TRBD2. The V gene end was trimmed by 3 bases and the J gene end by 6 bases; junction bases not matched to a gene: 6. CDR3 length equals 14 residues. The germline V gene has CDR1 MNHEY and CDR2 SVGEGT. CDR3: CASSYSSGIGEQYF. In DNA form, the CDR3 reads TGTGCCAGCAGTTATTCTAGCGGGATCGGCGAGCAGTACTTC.

In its sample, this clonotype was seen many times. The chain is built from TRBV20-1 and TRBJ1-1; D unclear. The CDR3 is 15 residues long. Germline CDR1 reads DFQATT; CDR2 reads SNEGSKA (reference sequence). CDR3 nucleotide sequence: TGCAGGCCCCTGAGGCCTCGTGGGTTGAACACTGAAGCTTTCTTT. This codes for CRPLRPRGLNTEAFF.

The table lists this clonotype with many counts. V is TRBV5-1 and J is TRBJ2-5; perhaps TRBD2 as D (5 bases). The CDR3 runs to 14 residues. Germline-derived CDR1 and CDR2 are SGHRS and YFSETQ. V dropped 4 bases and J dropped 0 bases, with 10 bases sitting between them. CDR3 sequence reads: CASSISGNQETQYF. CDR3 DNA: TGCGCCAGCAGCATCAGCGGAAACCAAGAGACCCAGTACTTC.

In its sample, this clonotype was seen many times. The rearrangement joins TRBV6-5 to TRBJ1-2; D is unresolved. Trimming removed 3 bases at V and 2 bases at J, with 13 bases between. CDR1 and CDR2 (germline): MNHEY, SVGAGI. The CDR3 consists of 15 residues. DNA for the CDR3: TGTGCCAGCAGTTATGATGGGGTTTCCAACTATGGCTACACCTTC. It encodes CASSYDGVSNYGYTF.

This clonotype was detected ten times or more. This sequence joins TRBV7-2 and TRBJ1-2; D possibly corresponds to TRBD1 (5 bases). This CDR3 spans 14 amino acids. CDR1 SGHTA and CDR2 FQGNSA come from the germline V gene. Trimming removed 5 bases at V and 0 bases at J, with 10 bases between. The CDR3 reads CASSPGAANYGYTF. The DNA of the CDR3 is TGTGCCAGCAGCCCCGGGGCGGCTAACTATGGCTACACCTTC.

In this sample, this clonotype turned up many times. This rearrangement joins TRBV7-8 to TRBJ2-6; possibly TRBD1 or TRBD2 for D (5 bases each). Germline assignment: CDR1 SGHVS and CDR2 FQNEAQ. The CDR3 covers 16 residues. Trimming cost V 4 bases and J 0 bases, with 10 bases left between them. The CDR3 sequence is CASSSGANSGANVLTF. In DNA, the CDR3 is TGTGCCAGCAGCTCCGGGGCCAACTCTGGGGCCAACGTCCTGACTTTC.

This clonotype was seen at least ten times. This chain links TRBV15 with TRBJ2-5; TRBD2 agrees at 8 bases. CDR1 is LNHNV and CDR2 is YYDKDF in the germline V gene (reference sequence). Losses at the gene ends were 4 bases for V and 4 bases for J; bases not matched to a gene: 8. The CDR3 spans 15 residues. CDR3 in DNA: TGTGCCACCAGCATTTTACAGCGGGAGCCAGAGACCCAGTACTTC. This sequence encodes CATSILQREPETQYF. The variable domain in full, completed from reference TRBV15 and TRBJ2-5, reads DAMVIQNPRYQVTQFGKPVTLSCSQTLNHNVMYWYQQKSSQAPKLLFHYYDKDFNNEADTPDNFQSRRPNTSFCFLDIRSPGLGDTAMYLCATSILQREPETQYFGPGTRLLVL.

This clonotype was counted ten times or more. The chain employs TRBV2 and TRBJ2-1; the match to TRBD1 covers 8 bases. V was pared by 5 bases and J by 0 bases, with 3 bases of the junction left unmatched. Germline V gene sequence: CDR1 SNHLY, CDR2 FYNNEI. The CDR3 extends over 15 amino acids. Here the CDR3 DNA reads TGTGCCAGCAGTAATACAGGGGGCTCCTACAATGAGCAGTTCTTC. Residues: CASSNTGGSYNEQFF.

This clonotype was counted ten times or more. The chain is built from TRBV3-1 and TRBJ1-5; D might be TRBD1 (5 bases). This CDR3 comprises 16 residues. V lost 4 bases, J lost 3 bases, and 16 bases lay in between. The germline V gene encodes CDR1 LGHDT and CDR2 YNNKEL (reference sequence). For the CDR3, the DNA is TGTGCCAGCAGCCTAGGGACCCCTCAACTCAATCAGCCCCAGCATTTT. Encoded protein: CASSLGTPQLNQPQHF.

This clonotype was counted at least ten times. The rearrangement links TRBV20-1 to TRBJ1-2; 10 bases fit TRBD1. V lost 5 bases to trimming and J lost 3 bases; unmatched junction nucleotides: 12. The CDR3 covers 16 residues. The germline V gene has CDR1 DFQATT and CDR2 SNEGSKA (reference sequence). The CDR3 is CSAPGPGTGVYYGYTF. CDR3 DNA: TGCAGTGCTCCCGGTCCCGGGACAGGGGTTTACTATGGCTACACCTTC.

This clonotype occurred many times. J is TRBJ2-1 and V is TRBV7-2, with TRBD1 matching over 7 bases. The germline V gene encodes CDR1 SGHTA and CDR2 FQGNSA. Trimming at V came to 1 base and at J to 2 bases, leaving 2 bases not matched to a gene. The CDR3 spans 15 residues. The CDR3 DNA is TGTGCCAGCAGCTTAGGTGGACAGGCCTACAATGAGCAGTTCTTC. Its translation is CASSLGGQAYNEQFF.

This clonotype has ten or more counts. This chain uses TRBV7-9 with TRBJ1-4; D may be TRBD1 (5 bases). The CDR3 has 13 amino acids. Germline CDR1 and CDR2: SEHNR and FQNEAQ (reference sequence). The V gene lost 6 bases and the J gene lost 6 bases, with 11 bases spanning the gap. The CDR3 here is CASSTPGDEKLFF. DNA for the CDR3: TGTGCCAGCAGTACGCCGGGGGATGAAAAACTGTTTTTT.

This clonotype was picked up many times. The chain is built from TRBV6-5 and TRBJ1-2, with 10 bases lining up with TRBD1. This CDR3 region has 14 residues. J was trimmed by 3 bases and V by 6 bases; bases with no gene match: 4. The germline gives CDR1 MNHEY, CDR2 SVGAGI. The CDR3 here is CASRRQGADYGYTF. The CDR3 nucleotides read TGTGCCAGCAGGCGACAGGGGGCTGACTATGGCTACACCTTC.